This T cell receptor beta chain was sequenced for a study of T cell responses to AZD1222 COVID-19 vaccine. Libraries were prepared by immunoSEQ multiplex PCR; TCRdb keeps only in-frame clonotypes and omits some of them. The sample contains some 81,000 clones, 85% to 90% of which appear only once. CDR1 SGDLS and CDR2 YYNGEE come from the germline V gene. This CDR3 is 15 amino acids long. Trimming removed 4 bases at V and 3 bases at J, with 16 bases between. The sequence derives from an adult who received the AZD1222 COVID-19 vaccine. Sequenced material: peripheral blood, taken 28 days after the second AZD1222 dose. The V and J genes are TRBV9 and TRBJ1-1, with D possibly TRBD1 on 5 matching bases. CDR3 in amino acids: CASSLQTAPDTEAFF. The CDR3 DNA sequence: TGTGCCAGCAGCCTTCAGACAGCCCCGGACACTGAAGCTTTCTTT.